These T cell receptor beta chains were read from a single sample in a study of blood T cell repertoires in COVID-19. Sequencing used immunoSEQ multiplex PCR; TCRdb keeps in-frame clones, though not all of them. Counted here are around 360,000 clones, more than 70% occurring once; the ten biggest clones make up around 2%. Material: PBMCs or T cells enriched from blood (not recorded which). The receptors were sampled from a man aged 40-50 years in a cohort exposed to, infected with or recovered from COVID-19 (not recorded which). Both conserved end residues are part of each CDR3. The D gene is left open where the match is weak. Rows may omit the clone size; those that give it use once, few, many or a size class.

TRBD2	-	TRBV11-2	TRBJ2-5	CASSALPSGSAETQYF	TGTGCCAGCAGCGCACTCCCTAGCGGGAGTGCAGAGACCCAGTACTTC
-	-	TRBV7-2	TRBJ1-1	CASRQAAQDTEAFF	TGTGCCAGCAGACAGGCCGCCCAGGACACTGAAGCTTTCTTT
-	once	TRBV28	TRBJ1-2	CASTPGRLTGGYTF	TGTGCCAGCACCCCTGGAAGGCTCACAGGGGGCTACACCTTC
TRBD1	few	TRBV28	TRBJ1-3	CASSSFASGTGGNTIYF	TGTGCCAGCAGTTCGTTTGCCTCCGGGACAGGTGGAAACACCATATATTTT
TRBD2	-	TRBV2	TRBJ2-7	CASRVGVTITSGTYEQYF	TGTGCCAGCAGGGTCGGTGTTACTATTACTAGCGGGACCTACGAGCAGTACTTC
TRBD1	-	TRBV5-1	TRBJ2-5	CASSLEATGAGKETQYF	TGCGCCAGCAGCTTGGAAGCGACAGGGGCCGGGAAAGAGACCCAGTACTTC
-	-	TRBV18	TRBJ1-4	CASSPQGLTTNEKLFF	TGTGCCAGCTCACCCCAGGGGCTTACAACTAATGAAAAACTGTTTTTT
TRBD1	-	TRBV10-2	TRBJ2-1	CASTDRSSYNEQFF	TGCGCCAGCACGGACAGGAGCTCCTACAATGAGCAGTTCTTC
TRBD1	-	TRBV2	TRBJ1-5	CATSGTGIDQPQHF	TGTGCCACCTCCGGGACAGGGATTGATCAGCCCCAGCATTTT
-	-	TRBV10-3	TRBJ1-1	CAIGGAAGLRNTEAFF	TGTGCCATCGGGGGCGCGGCAGGGCTCCGAAACACTGAAGCTTTCTTT
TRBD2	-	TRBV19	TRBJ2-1	CASSRTSGRDEQFF	TGTGCCAGTAGCAGGACTAGCGGGAGGGATGAGCAGTTCTTC
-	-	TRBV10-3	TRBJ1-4	CAISAPGEGHLFF	TGTGCCATCAGTGCTCCAGGAGAGGGCCATCTGTTTTTT
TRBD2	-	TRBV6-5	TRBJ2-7	CASSYSRSGSSYEQYF	TGTGCCAGCAGTTACTCCCGAAGCGGGAGCTCCTACGAGCAGTACTTC
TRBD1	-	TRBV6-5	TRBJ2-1	CASSYSSGTGFNEQFF	TGTGCCAGCAGTTACTCGAGCGGGACAGGGTTCAATGAGCAGTTCTTC
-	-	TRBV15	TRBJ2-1	CATSRSGSRYNEQFF	TGTGCCACCAGCAGGTCGGGGAGCCGGTACAATGAGCAGTTCTTC
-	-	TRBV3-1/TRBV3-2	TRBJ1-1	CASSQPQGATEAFF	TGTGCCAGCAGCCAACCTCAAGGGGCCACTGAAGCTTTCTTT
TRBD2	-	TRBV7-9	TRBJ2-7	CASSLGGGGGAYEQYF	TGTGCCAGCAGCTTAGGGGGCGGGGGAGGCGCCTACGAGCAGTACTTC
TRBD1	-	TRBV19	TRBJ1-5	CASSFLQGAGQPQHF	TGTGCCAGTAGTTTTCTACAGGGGGCAGGACAGCCCCAGCATTTT
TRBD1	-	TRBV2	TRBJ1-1	CASSSGQGFEAFF	TGTGCCAGCAGTTCCGGACAGGGGTTTGAAGCTTTCTTT
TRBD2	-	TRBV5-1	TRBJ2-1	CASTGGSASGYNEQFF	TGCGCCAGCACCGGGGGATCGGCTAGCGGCTACAATGAGCAGTTCTTC
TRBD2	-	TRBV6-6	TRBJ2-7	CASSPVPGTSGSPYEQYF	TGTGCCAGCAGTCCTGTCCCCGGGACTAGCGGGAGCCCCTACGAGCAGTACTTC
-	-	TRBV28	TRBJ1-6	CASRQQDTPLHF	TGTGCCAGCAGGCAACAGGATACACCCCTCCACTTT
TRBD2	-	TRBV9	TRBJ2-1	CASSLNLAGRYNEQFF	TGTGCCAGCAGCTTAAACCTAGCGGGAAGGTACAATGAGCAGTTCTTC
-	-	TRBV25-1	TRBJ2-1	CASSDPRDYSNEQFF	TGTGCCAGCAGTGACCCTCGTGACTACAGCAATGAGCAGTTCTTC